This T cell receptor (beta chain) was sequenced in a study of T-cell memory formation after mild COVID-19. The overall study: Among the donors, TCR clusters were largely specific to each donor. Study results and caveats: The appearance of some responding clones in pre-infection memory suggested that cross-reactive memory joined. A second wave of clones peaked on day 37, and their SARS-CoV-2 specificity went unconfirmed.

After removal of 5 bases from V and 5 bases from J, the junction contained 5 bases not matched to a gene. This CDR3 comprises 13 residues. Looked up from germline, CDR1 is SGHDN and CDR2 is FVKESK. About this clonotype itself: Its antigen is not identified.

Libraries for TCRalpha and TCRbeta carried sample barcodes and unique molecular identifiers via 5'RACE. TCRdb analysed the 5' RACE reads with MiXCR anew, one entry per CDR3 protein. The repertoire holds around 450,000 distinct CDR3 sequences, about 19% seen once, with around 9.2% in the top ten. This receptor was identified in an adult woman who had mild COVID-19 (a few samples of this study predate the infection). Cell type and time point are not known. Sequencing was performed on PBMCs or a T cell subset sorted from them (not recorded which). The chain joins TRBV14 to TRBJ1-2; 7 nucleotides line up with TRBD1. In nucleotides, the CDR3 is TGTGCCAGCAGCGAAGGGACAGCGTATGGCTACACCTTC. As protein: CASSEGTAYGYTF.